Each of the 21 T cell receptor beta chains below was sequenced from the same sample in a study of blood T cells in healthy people across ages. Then a second PCR, running about 6 to 12 cycles, was carried out with a sample-barcoded 5' primer and a J-beta primer mix. TCRdb analysed the 5' RACE reads with MiXCR anew, one entry per CDR3 protein. The sample contains some 710,000 distinct CDR3 sequences, about 24% of which appear only once. The sample taken for sequencing was blood. The receptors come from a man aged 70-80 years in good health.

This clonotype has only a few counts. This rearrangement joins TRBV20-1 to TRBJ1-5; D gene ambiguous. V dropped 4 bases and J dropped 1 base, with 14 bases sitting between them. Germline lookup yields CDR1 DFQATT and CDR2 SNEGSKA (reference sequence). This CDR3 region has 15 residues. In DNA, the CDR3 is TGCAGTGCTACCGACCCGGTCGGGAGCAATCAGCCCCAGCATTTT. It encodes CSATDPVGSNQPQHF.

On this clonotype: It may be a read error: a sequence one base away is much more abundant. The chain uses TRBV7-9 and TRBJ2-3; D ambiguous. Looked up from germline, CDR1 is SEHNR and CDR2 is FQNEAQ (reference sequence). The CDR3 is made up of 10 amino acids. This CDR3 is CSSTASTQYF. The CDR3 DNA is TGTTCCAGCACCGCCAGCACGCAGTATTTT.

This clonotype was counted a few times. Lacking the conserved final phenylalanine or tryptophan, this CDR3 likely reflects a read error. The rearrangement links TRBV7-9 to TRBJ1-2, with D maybe TRBD1 (5 bases). Germline assignment: CDR1 SEHNR and CDR2 FQNEAQ (reference sequence). V lost 5 bases and J lost 1, with 14 bases in between. This CDR3 contains 15 residues. The CDR3 nucleotides read TGTGCCAGCAGCCCCACAACAGGATATAACTATGGCTACACCTCC. Its translation: CASSPTTGYNYGYTS.

V usage is TRBV3-1 and J usage is TRBJ2-5; D not certain. In germline, CDR1 is LGHDT, CDR2 YNNKEL (reference sequence). This CDR3 spans 13 amino acids. Trimming stripped 1 base from V and 14 bases from J, with 17 bases between. CDR3 bases: TGTGCCAGCAGCCAAGTGTCCTCCCAGGCCGAATACTTC. Its translation: CASSQVSSQAEYF.

This clonotype was detected only a few times. This chain uses TRBV11-1 with TRBJ1-1; no reliable D call. Trimming took off 6 bases at V and 11 bases at J, with 13 bases between the two ends. The CDR3 has 11 residues. Looked up from germline, CDR1 is SGHAT and CDR2 is FQDESV (reference sequence). The CDR3 DNA is TGTGCCAGCAGAGCGGGGTTCGTGGCTTTCTTT. The encoded protein is CASRAGFVAFF.

This clonotype was recorded a few times. CDR3 in amino acids: CASSLDRGVRKTQYF. The CDR3 DNA reads TGTGCCAGCAGCTTAGACCGGGGGGTAAGGAAGACCCAGTACTTC. This chain joins TRBV7-2 and TRBJ2-5; 7 bases agree with TRBD2. V shed 1 base and J 6 bases; nucleotides not matched to a gene: 8. The CDR3 extends over 15 amino acids. CDR1 is SGHTA, CDR2 FQGNSA, per germline.

The chain joins TRBV5-1 to TRBJ1-2, with 9 positions matching TRBD1. The J segment lost 5 bases and the V segment lost 4 bases, leaving 9 bases of the junction unmatched. CDR1 and CDR2 (germline): SGHRS, YFSETQ. The CDR3 runs 15 residues. The CDR3 here is CASSIQTGGDYGYTF. The CDR3 DNA sequence: TGCGCCAGCAGCATTCAAACAGGGGGCGATTATGGCTACACCTTC.

The J gene is TRBJ2-1, the V gene TRBV7-9; 9 positions agree with TRBD1. CDR3 length: 16 residues. Per germline, CDR1 SEHNR and CDR2 FQNEAQ (reference sequence). V was pared by 1 base and J by 8 bases, with 9 bases of the junction left unmatched. The CDR3 sequence is CASSLEQGADLDEQFF. The CDR3 DNA reads as TGTGCCAGCAGCTTAGAACAGGGGGCGGATCTGGATGAGCAGTTCTTC.

This clonotype was counted between two and nine times. The chain couples TRBV4-3 to TRBJ2-3, with 8 positions matching TRBD2. Germline V lookup: CDR1 LGHNA, CDR2 YSLEER. Trimming cost V 0 bases and J 1 base; bases outside gene matches: 15. CDR3 length equals 20 residues. The CDR3 nucleotides read TGCGCCAGCAGCCAAGATTTTGGGGGCGTAAGCGGGAGAGGCACAGATACGCAGTATTTT. Translated, it gives CASSQDFGGVSGRGTDTQYF.

This clonotype has a handful of counts. V is TRBV19 and J is TRBJ1-4; TRBD1 matches at 10 bases. V lost 5 bases and J lost 4; bases outside the gene matches: 4. CDR3 length: 15 residues. Per the germline V gene, CDR1 is LNHDA and CDR2 is SQIVND (reference sequence). The CDR3 spells CASSPRTGGNEKLFF. The CDR3 DNA sequence: TGTGCCAGTAGTCCACGGACAGGGGGTAATGAAAAACTGTTTTTT. The entire variable domain, with the rest obtained from reference TRBV19 and TRBJ1-4, is as follows: DGGITQSPKYLFRKEGQNVTLSCEQNLNHDAMYWYRQDPGQGLRLIYYSQIVNDFQKGDIAEGYSVSREKKESFPLTVTSAQKNPTAFYLCASSPRTGGNEKLFFGSGTQLSVL.

This clonotype was observed a handful of times. V gene TRBV7-2 combines with J gene TRBJ2-4; 7 positions match TRBD1. The V gene's germline CDR1 is SGHTA and CDR2 FQGNSA. Trimming removed 5 bases from V and 9 bases from J; junction bases left unmatched: 4. The length of the CDR3 is 12 residues. The CDR3 reads CASSRQGSIQYF. DNA for the CDR3: TGTGCCAGCAGCCGACAGGGATCCATTCAGTACTTC.

This clonotype was found a few times. The genes are TRBV2 and TRBJ1-1; D is uncertain. From germline, CDR1 is SNHLY and CDR2 FYNNEI. This CDR3 is 15 amino acids long. Trimming removed 6 bases from V and 5 bases from J, with 19 bases in between. CDR3 loop: CASRELGIAGTEAFF. The CDR3, as DNA: TGTGCCAGCAGGGAGCTTGGGATAGCGGGAACTGAAGCTTTCTTT.

V is TRBV7-3 and J is TRBJ2-1; 15 positions match TRBD2. V lost 5 bases to trimming and J lost 9 bases; unmatched junction nucleotides: 8. Germline V gives CDR1 SGHTA, CDR2 FQGTGA. This CDR3 spans 16 amino acids. The CDR3 sequence is CASSPSGLAGGIEQFF. In DNA, the CDR3 is TGTGCCAGCAGCCCTAGTGGACTAGCGGGAGGGATTGAGCAGTTCTTC.

Only a few counts were recorded for this clonotype. V usage is TRBV19 and J usage is TRBJ1-5; 9 nucleotides align to TRBD1. CDR3 length: 15 amino acids. V dropped 4 bases and J dropped 2; count of bases not matched to a gene: 3. Looked up from germline, CDR1 is LNHDA and CDR2 is SQIVND (reference sequence). CDR3 in amino acids: CASSKQGAGNQPQHF. In DNA, the CDR3 is TGTGCCAGTAGTAAACAGGGGGCTGGCAATCAGCCCCAGCATTTT.

This clonotype has a handful of counts. The chain combines TRBV12-3 or TRBV12-4 with TRBJ2-7, with D possibly matching TRBD2 (6 bases). The CDR3 is 13 residues long. V lost 5 bases, J lost 6 bases, and 14 bases lay in between. In nucleotides, the CDR3 is TGTGCCAGCAGTCCATCGACTAGGGGCGAGCAGTACGTC. This codes for CASSPSTRGEQYV.

This clonotype came up a few times. The V gene is TRBV28, the J gene TRBJ1-5, with 7 bases matching TRBD1. CDR1 and CDR2 from the germline V gene are MDHEN and SYDVKM. The V segment lost 5 bases and the J segment 6 bases; nucleotides outside the gene matches: 22. This CDR3 comprises 19 residues. As DNA, the CDR3 is TGTGCCAGCAGTCGAAAACAGGGGACCTTCTATCTGTCCGGTCAGCCCCAGCATTTT. Translation: CASSRKQGTFYLSGQPQHF.

Worth noting for this clonotype: The junction departs from germline at one end; a sequencing error may be responsible. This chain connects TRBV7-7 to TRBJ2-7; a weak D match, TRBD1 (5 bases). Germline CDR1 SSHAT, CDR2 FNYEAQ (reference sequence). CDR3 length equals 13 residues. CDR3 DNA: TGTGCCAGCAGCCCAAGGGGCTCCTACGAGCGGTACTTC. It translates to CASSPRGSYERYF.

This clonotype has only a few counts. V usage is TRBV7-8 and J usage is TRBJ1-4; D gene uncertain. V lost 8 bases, J lost 8 bases, and 18 bases lay in between. Germline CDR1 is SGHVS and CDR2 is FQNEAQ. This CDR3 is 14 amino acids long. For the CDR3, the DNA is TGTGCCAGCTCGCTTGCTCCGGTGACCGAAAAACTGTTTTTT. It specifies CASSLAPVTEKLFF.

The rearrangement links TRBV6-6 to TRBJ1-2; 8 nucleotides agree with TRBD1. CDR1 and CDR2 from the germline V gene are MNHNY and SVGAGI (reference sequence). The trim removed 6 bases at V and 8 bases at J, leaving 14 bases unmatched. CDR3 length: 15 residues. The CDR3 nucleotides are TGTGCCAGCAGCCCGATAGGACAGGGTGTAGGAGGCTACACCTTC. The encoded protein is CASSPIGQGVGGYTF.

V gene TRBV5-5 combines with J gene TRBJ1-4; unclear D gene. Per the germline V gene, CDR1 is SGHKS and CDR2 is YYEKEE (reference sequence). Trimming removed 1 base at V and 4 bases at J, with 8 bases between. CDR3 length: 14 residues. CDR3 in DNA: TGTGCCAGCAGCTTGTCGGGTGTTAATGAAAAACTGTTTTTT. Residues: CASSLSGVNEKLFF.

The rearrangement joins TRBV10-3 to TRBJ2-5; 12 nucleotides agree with TRBD2. CDR3 length equals 15 residues. Germline trimming cut 11 bases from V and 3 bases from J; bases unmatched to any gene: 10. The V gene's germline CDR1 is ENHRY and CDR2 SYGVKD. CDR3 DNA: TGTGCCTCCGGCCCTAGCGGGGGGGGAAAAGAGACCCAGTACTTC. It is translated as CASGPSGGGKETQYF.